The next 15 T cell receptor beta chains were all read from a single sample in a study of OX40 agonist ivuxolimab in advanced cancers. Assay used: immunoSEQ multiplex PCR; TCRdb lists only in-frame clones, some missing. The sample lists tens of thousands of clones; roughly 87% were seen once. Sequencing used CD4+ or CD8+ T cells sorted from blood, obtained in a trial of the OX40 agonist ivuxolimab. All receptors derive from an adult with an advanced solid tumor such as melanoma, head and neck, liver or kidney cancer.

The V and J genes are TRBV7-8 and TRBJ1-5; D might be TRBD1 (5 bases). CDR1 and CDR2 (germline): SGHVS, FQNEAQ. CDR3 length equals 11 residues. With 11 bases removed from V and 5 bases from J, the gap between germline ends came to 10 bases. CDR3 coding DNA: TGTGCCTCGGGCAGGGATCAGCCCCAGCATTTT. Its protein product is CASGRDQPQHF.

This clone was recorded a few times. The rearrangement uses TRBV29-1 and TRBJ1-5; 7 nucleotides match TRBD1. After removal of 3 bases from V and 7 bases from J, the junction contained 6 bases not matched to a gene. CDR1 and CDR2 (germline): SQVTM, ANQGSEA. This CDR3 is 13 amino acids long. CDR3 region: CSVDEGAGQPQHF. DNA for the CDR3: TGCAGCGTTGATGAGGGGGCAGGGCAGCCCCAGCATTTT.

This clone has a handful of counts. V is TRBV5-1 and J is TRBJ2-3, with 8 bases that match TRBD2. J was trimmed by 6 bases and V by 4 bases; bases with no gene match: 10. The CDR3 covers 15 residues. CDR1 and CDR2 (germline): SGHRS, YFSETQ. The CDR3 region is CASSPPLSGGDTQYF. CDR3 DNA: TGCGCCAGCAGCCCGCCGTTGTCGGGAGGGGATACGCAGTATTTT.

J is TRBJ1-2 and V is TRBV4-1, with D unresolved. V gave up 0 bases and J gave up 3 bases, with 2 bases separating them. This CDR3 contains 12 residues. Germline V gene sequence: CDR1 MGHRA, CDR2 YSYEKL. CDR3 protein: CASSQDYYGYTF. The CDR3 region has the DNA TGCGCCAGCAGCCAAGATTACTATGGCTACACCTTC.

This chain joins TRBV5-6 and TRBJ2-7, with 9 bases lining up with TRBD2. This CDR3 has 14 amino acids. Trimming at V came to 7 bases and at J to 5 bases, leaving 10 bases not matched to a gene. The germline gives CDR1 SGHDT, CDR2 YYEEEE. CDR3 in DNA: TGTGCCAGCTGTGTGGGCGGGAGGGGGGACGAGCAGTACTTC. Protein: CASCVGGRGDEQYF.

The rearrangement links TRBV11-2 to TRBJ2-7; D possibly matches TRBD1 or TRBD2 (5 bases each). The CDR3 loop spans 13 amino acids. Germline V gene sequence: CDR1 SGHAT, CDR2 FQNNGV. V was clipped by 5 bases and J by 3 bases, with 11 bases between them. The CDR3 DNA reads TGTGCCAGCAGCCGGGACCTAGGCTACGAGCAGTACTTC. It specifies CASSRDLGYEQYF. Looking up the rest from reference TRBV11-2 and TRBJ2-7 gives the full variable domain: EAGVAQSPRYKIIEKRQSVAFWCNPISGHATLYWYQQILGQGPKLLIQFQNNGVVDDSQLPKDRFSAERLKGVDSTLKIQPAKLEDSAVYLCASSRDLGYEQYFGPGTRLTVT.

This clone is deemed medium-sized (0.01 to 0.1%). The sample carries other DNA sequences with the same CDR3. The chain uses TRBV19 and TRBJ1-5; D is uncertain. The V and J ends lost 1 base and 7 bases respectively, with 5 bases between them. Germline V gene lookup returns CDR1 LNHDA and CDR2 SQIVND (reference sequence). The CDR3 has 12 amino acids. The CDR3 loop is CASSIGRQPQHF. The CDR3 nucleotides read TGTGCCAGTAGTATAGGACGGCAGCCCCAGCATTTT.

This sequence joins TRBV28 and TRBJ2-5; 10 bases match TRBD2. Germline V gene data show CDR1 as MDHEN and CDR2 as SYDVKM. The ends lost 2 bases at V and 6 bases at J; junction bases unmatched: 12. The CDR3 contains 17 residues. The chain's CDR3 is CASSLEAGGPRRKTQYF. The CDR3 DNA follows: TGTGCCAGCAGTTTAGAAGCGGGAGGGCCGAGGAGGAAGACCCAGTACTTC.

The CDR3 DNA follows: TGCAGCGTTGGGGCAGGGTTGGACGAGCAGTACTTC. Its translation: CSVGAGLDEQYF. V usage is TRBV29-1 and J usage is TRBJ2-7; a weak D match, TRBD1 (5 bases). The germline CDR1 and CDR2 sequences are SQVTM and ANQGSEA. The CDR3 covers 12 residues. Trimming removed 4 bases at V and 5 bases at J, with 12 bases between.

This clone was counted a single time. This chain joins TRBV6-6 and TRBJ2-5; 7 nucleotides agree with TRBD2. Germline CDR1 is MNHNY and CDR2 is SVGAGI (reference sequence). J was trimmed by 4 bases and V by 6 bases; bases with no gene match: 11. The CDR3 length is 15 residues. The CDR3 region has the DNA TGTGCCAGCAGAAGGGATGCGGGAGTCGCAGAGACCCAGTACTTC. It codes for CASRRDAGVAETQYF.

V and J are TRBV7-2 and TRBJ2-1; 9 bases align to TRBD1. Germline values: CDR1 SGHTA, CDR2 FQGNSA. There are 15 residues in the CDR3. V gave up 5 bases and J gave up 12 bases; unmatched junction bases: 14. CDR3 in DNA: TGTGCCAGCAGCGCGACCGGGACAGGGAATTTTTGGCAGTTCTTC. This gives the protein CASSATGTGNFWQFF. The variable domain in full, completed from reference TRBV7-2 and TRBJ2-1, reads GAGVSQSPSNKVTEKGKDVELRCDPISGHTALYWYRQSLGQGLEFLIYFQGNSAPDKSGLPSDRFSAERTGGSVSTLTIQRTQQEDSAVYLCASSATGTGNFWQFFGPGTRLTVL.

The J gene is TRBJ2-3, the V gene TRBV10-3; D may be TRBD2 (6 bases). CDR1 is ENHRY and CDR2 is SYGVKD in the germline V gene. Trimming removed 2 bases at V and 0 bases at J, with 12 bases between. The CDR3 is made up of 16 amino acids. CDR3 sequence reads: CAISEGRIASTDTQYF. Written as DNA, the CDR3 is TGTGCCATCAGTGAGGGGAGGATCGCTAGCACAGATACGCAGTATTTT.

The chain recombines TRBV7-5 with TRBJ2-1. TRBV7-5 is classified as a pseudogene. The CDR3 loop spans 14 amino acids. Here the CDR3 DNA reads TGTGCCAGAGCCCCCCCAAATGGAAGCAATGAGCAGTTCTTC. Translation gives CARAPPNGSNEQFF.

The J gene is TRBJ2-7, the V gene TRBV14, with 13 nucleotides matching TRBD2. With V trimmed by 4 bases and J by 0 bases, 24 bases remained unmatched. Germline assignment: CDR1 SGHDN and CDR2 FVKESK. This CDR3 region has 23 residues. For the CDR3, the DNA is TGTGCCAGCAGCCCCCTTTGGGATGGACAGGGACTAGCGGGACTACCGTTCTCCTACGAGCAGTACTTC. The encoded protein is CASSPLWDGQGLAGLPFSYEQYF.

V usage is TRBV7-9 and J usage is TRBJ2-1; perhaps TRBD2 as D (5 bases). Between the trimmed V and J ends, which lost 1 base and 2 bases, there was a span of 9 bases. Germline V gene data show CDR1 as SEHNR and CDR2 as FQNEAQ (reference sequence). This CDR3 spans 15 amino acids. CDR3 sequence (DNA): TGTGCCAGCAGCTTAGGAGGGAGCGCCTACAATGAGCAGTTCTTC. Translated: CASSLGGSAYNEQFF. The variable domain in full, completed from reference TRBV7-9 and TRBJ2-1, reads DTGVSQNPRHKITKRGQNVTFRCDPISEHNRLYWYRQTLGQGPEFLTYFQNEAQLEKSRLLSDRFSAERPKGSFSTLEIQRTEQGDSAMYLCASSLGGSAYNEQFFGPGTRLTVL.